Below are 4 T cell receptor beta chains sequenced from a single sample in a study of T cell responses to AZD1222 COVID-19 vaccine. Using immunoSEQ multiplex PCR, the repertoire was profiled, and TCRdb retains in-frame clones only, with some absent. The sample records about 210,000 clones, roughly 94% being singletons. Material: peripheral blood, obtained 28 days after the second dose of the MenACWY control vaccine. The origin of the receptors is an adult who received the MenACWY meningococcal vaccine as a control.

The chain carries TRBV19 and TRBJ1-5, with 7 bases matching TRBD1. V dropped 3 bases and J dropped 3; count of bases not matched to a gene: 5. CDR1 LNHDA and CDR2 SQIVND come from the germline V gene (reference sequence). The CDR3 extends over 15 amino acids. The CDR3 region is CASSMTGKANQPQHF. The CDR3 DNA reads TGTGCCAGTAGTATGACAGGGAAGGCCAATCAGCCCCAGCATTTT.

CDR3 protein: CASSSQGGDTQYF. In DNA, the CDR3 is TGTGCCAGCAGCTCCCAGGGTGGAGATACGCAGTATTTT. The chain links TRBV11-3 to TRBJ2-3; D is possibly TRBD1 (5 bases). Germline values: CDR1 SGHNT, CDR2 YENEEA. Trimming left V 4 bases short and J 5 bases short, with 10 bases between. The CDR3 loop spans 13 amino acids.

In DNA form, the CDR3 reads TGTGCCAGCAGTTTAAGAGACCCCTACGAGCAGTACTTC. Residues: CASSLRDPYEQYF. The rearrangement links TRBV27 to TRBJ2-7; D gene unclear. CDR1 is MNHEY, CDR2 SMNVEV, per germline (reference sequence). CDR3 length equals 13 residues. V dropped 2 bases and J dropped 2 bases, with 7 bases sitting between them.

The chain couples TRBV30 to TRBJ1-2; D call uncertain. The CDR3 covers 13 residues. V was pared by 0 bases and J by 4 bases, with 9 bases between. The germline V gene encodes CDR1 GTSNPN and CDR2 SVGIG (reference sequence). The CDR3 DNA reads TGTGCCTGGAGTGTACAACAGCTCTATGGCTACACCTTC. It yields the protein CAWSVQQLYGYTF.